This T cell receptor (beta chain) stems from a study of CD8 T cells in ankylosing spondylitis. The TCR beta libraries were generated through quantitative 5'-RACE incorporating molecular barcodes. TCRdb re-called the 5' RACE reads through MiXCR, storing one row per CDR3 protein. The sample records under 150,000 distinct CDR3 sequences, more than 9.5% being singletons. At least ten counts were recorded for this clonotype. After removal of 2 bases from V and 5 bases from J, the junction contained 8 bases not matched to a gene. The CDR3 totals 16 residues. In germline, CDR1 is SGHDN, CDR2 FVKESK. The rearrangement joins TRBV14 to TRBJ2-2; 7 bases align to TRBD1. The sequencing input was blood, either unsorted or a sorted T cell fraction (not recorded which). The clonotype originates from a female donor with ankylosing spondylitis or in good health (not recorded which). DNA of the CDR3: TGTGCCAGCAGCCAACCGACAGGGAGTTGGACCGGGGAGCTGTTTTTT. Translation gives CASSQPTGSWTGELFF.